This is a list of T cell receptor beta chains from one sample in a study of T cells in Graves' hyperthyroidism and ophthalmopathy. TCRdb passed the multiplex PCR reads through MiXCR, listing each CDR3 protein once. The sample lists 660,000 or so distinct CDR3 sequences, about 45% occurring once. Material: peripheral blood or thyroid tissue (not recorded which). The receptors come from an adult man with Graves' disease, either hyperthyroidism or ophthalmopathy (not recorded which). Each CDR3 is given with its conserved first and last residue. Each record gives: clone size, J gene, V gene, D gene, CDR3 DNA, CDR3 protein. D genes are given only for firm matches. For some rows the clone size is stated as once, few or many, or as a class when expanded; others skip it.

NA TRBJ2-7 TRBV7-2 NA TGTGCCAGCAGCTATACCGGGCAGGGTGTAGGCGAGCAGTACTTC CASSYTGQGVGEQYF
NA TRBJ1-6 TRBV25-1 NA TGTGCCAGCAGAGATACGGGACTGAGGAATTCACCCCTCCACTTT CASRDTGLRNSPLHF
few TRBJ1-2 TRBV6-1 NA TGTGCCAGCACCAGCGCCGCCGATGGCTACACCTTC CASTSAADGYTF
NA TRBJ1-6 TRBV6-9 TRBD1 TGTGCCAGCAGTTGGACAGGGGGGAGCTCCTATAATTCACCCCTCCACTTT CASSWTGGSSYNSPLHF
few TRBJ1-2 TRBV7-2 TRBD1 TGTGCCAGCAGCTTAGGAGGACAGGGGGCTAACTATGGCTACACCTTC CASSLGGQGANYGYTF
many TRBJ2-5 TRBV29-1 NA TGCAGCGTCCCCCCTCCAGGGTACCAAGAGACCCAGTACTTC CSVPPPGYQETQYF
NA TRBJ2-3 TRBV20-1 TRBD2 TGCAGTGCCAGACGGGGAGGGGTCACAGATACGCAGTATTTT CSARRGGVTDTQYF
many TRBJ2-7 TRBV10-3 NA TGTGCCATCAGGGACATACTAGAAGGAGACGAGCAGTACTTC CAIRDILEGDEQYF
few TRBJ1-3 TRBV6-5 NA TGTGCCAGCACCTCGGGACTTCTAGCTGGAAACACCATATATTTT CASTSGLLAGNTIYF
many TRBJ1-1 TRBV29-1 NA TGCAGCGTTGAAGTGGAGAGGGCGAAGGCTTTCTTT CSVEVERAKAFF
many TRBJ1-4 TRBV25-1 NA TGTGCCAGCAGTGACATGACAGTAAATGAAAAACTGTTTTTT CASSDMTVNEKLFF
NA TRBJ1-5 TRBV24-1 TRBD1 TGTGCCACGACCGGGAACAGGGGGCTGGGGAGCAATCAGCCCCAGCATTTT CATTGNRGLGSNQPQHF
many TRBJ2-5 TRBV12-3/TRBV12-4 NA TGTGCCAGCAGTGTGGGGAGTGAGACCCAGTACTTC CASSVGSETQYF
few TRBJ1-2 TRBV10-2 NA TGTGCCAGCGTGACAACAGGGTCCGGCTACACCTTC CASVTTGSGYTF
many TRBJ1-1 TRBV29-1 NA TGCAGCGTTGAAGATTCAGGGAACACTGAAGCTTTCTTT CSVEDSGNTEAFF
NA TRBJ1-5 TRBV15 NA TGTGCCACCAGCAGAGCCGGGGGGGAACATCAGCCCCAGCATTTT CATSRAGGEHQPQHF
many TRBJ1-5 TRBV15 NA TGTGCCACCAGCAGAGATCTTGTGTGGGGAGAGGATCAGCCCCAGCATTTT CATSRDLVWGEDQPQHF
NA TRBJ2-5 TRBV4-1 TRBD1 TGCGCCAGCAGCCAAGATGGACAGGGATCCGGGTGGGAGACCCAGTACTTC CASSQDGQGSGWETQYF